The sequence of this T cell receptor (beta chain) was determined in a study of T cell responses to AZD1222 COVID-19 vaccine. Overall study findings and caveats: Repertoires were sampled only after the peak T cell response. Females outnumbered males among donors, who were mostly white British; clonal diversity was possibly underestimated. Among vaccine-associated CD4 TCRs, coverage spanned spike, with dominance at 160-218 and 743-854. Epitopes outside B.1.351 and B.1.1.7 mutated regions reportedly drew nearly half of spike TCRs.

The table lists this clone with a count of one. Its antigen is as yet unknown. Clones were read by immunoSEQ multiplex PCR, and TCRdb kept only the in-frame ones, dropping some. The sample includes over 85,000 clones, 65% to 85% of them seen just once. The CDR3 extends over 13 amino acids. Trimming took off 0 bases at V and 4 bases at J, with 5 bases between the two ends. The germline gives CDR1 SGHRS, CDR2 YFSETQ. The starting material was peripheral blood, obtained 28 days after the second AZD1222 dose. The receptor was isolated from an adult who received the AZD1222 COVID-19 vaccine. This chain connects TRBV5-1 to TRBJ1-3; no definite D call. The CDR3 DNA follows: TGCGCCAGCAGCTTGGGGGAAGGAAACACCATATATTTT. It yields the protein CASSLGEGNTIYF.